The 7 T cell receptor beta chains below come from one sample, sequenced in a study of cytomegalovirus exposure and HLA in healthy donors. PCR involved 60 Vbeta and 13 Jbeta primers. Assay used: immunoSEQ multiplex PCR; TCRdb lists only in-frame clones, some missing. The sample lists around 170,000 clones; over 70% were seen once. The specimen was PBMCs. The receptors were sampled from a man aged 45-65 years in good health and CMV-seronegative.

The rearrangement uses TRBV5-6 and TRBJ2-1, with D unresolved. V was shortened by 3 bases and J by 7 bases, with 5 bases between the two germline ends. This CDR3 contains 11 residues. Per the germline V gene, CDR1 is SGHDT and CDR2 is YYEEEE. The CDR3 coding sequence is TGTGCCAGCAGCTGGCGGAATGAGCAGTTCTTC. The encoded protein is CASSWRNEQFF.

This clone was observed a handful of times. CDR3 coding DNA: TGCGCCAGCAGCTTGGGTAGGGGCGCGGGGGAGACCCAGTACTTC. Translation: CASSLGRGAGETQYF. The rearrangement uses TRBV5-1 and TRBJ2-5, with TRBD2 as a possible D gene (6 bases). The CDR3 is 15 residues long. From germline, CDR1 is SGHRS and CDR2 YFSETQ. V shed 0 bases and J shed 5 bases, with 14 bases lying between them.

The chain uses TRBV19 and TRBJ1-5; D gene uncertain. V lost 6 bases and J lost 2, with 8 bases in between. Germline assignment: CDR1 LNHDA and CDR2 SQIVND (reference sequence). The CDR3 has 13 residues. Here the CDR3 DNA reads TGTGCCAGTAGGAGGGTCGGCAATCAGCCCCAGCATTTT. It codes for CASRRVGNQPQHF.

The chain uses TRBV29-1 and TRBJ2-3; D unclear. Germline CDR1 SQVTM, CDR2 ANQGSEA. The CDR3 consists of 10 residues. V was pared by 4 bases and J by 3 bases, with 2 bases between. As DNA, the CDR3 is TGCAGCGTTGCGACAGATACGCAGTATTTT. Protein: CSVATDTQYF.

J is TRBJ1-1 and V is TRBV13; 8 bases are a match to TRBD1. Per germline, CDR1 PRHDT and CDR2 FYEKMQ (reference sequence). The trim removed 0 bases at V and 2 bases at J, leaving 2 bases unmatched. CDR3 length: 15 residues. DNA for the CDR3: TGTGCCAGCAGCTTAGGGGACAGGGTCAACACTGAAGCTTTCTTT. It specifies CASSLGDRVNTEAFF.

This clone was seen only once. This chain joins TRBV7-2 and TRBJ1-2; D is ambiguous. The germline CDR1 and CDR2 sequences are SGHTA and FQGNSA. This CDR3 has 11 amino acids. Trimming left V 3 bases short and J 11 bases short, with 10 bases between. CDR3: CASSLDWRYTF. CDR3 DNA: TGTGCCAGCAGCTTGGATTGGCGGTACACCTTC.

The J gene is TRBJ2-7, the V gene TRBV4-2; the match to TRBD1 covers 8 bases. This CDR3 contains 16 residues. The V and J ends lost 4 bases and 2 bases, in that order; junction bases with no gene match: 10. Germline assignment: CDR1 LGHNA and CDR2 YNFKEQ. The CDR3: CASSLPGTGDPYEQYF. DNA for the CDR3: TGTGCCAGCAGCCTCCCCGGGACAGGTGACCCCTACGAGCAGTACTTC.